The 26 T cell receptor beta chains below all came from one sample that was sequenced in a study of technical replicates of blood from several donors. Only in-frame clones appear in the TCRdb table, and some are missing; sequencing was by immunoSEQ multiplex PCR. The sample yields 60,000 to 85,000 clones, roughly 94% seen once. Material for sequencing was T cells isolated from PBMCs. Source of these receptors: a human donor in good health.

J is TRBJ1-3 and V is TRBV28; D unclear. Germline V CDR1 and CDR2: MDHEN, SYDVKM. V lost 2 bases and J 13 bases, leaving 9 bases between the germline ends. The CDR3 spans 11 residues. CDR3 sequence (DNA): TGTGCCAGCAGTTTAGAACAGCTGATATATTTT. This gives the protein CASSLEQLIYF.

The J gene is TRBJ2-7, the V gene TRBV5-4, with 10 bases matching TRBD2. CDR3 length: 16 amino acids. The junction had 8 bases not matched to a gene; V was cut back by 2 bases and J by 3 bases. CDR1 and CDR2 (germline): SGHNT, YYREEE (reference sequence). CDR3 sequence reads: CASSLGRTSGVYEQYF. The DNA for the CDR3 is TGTGCCAGCAGCTTAGGACGAACTAGCGGGGTCTACGAGCAGTACTTC.

This chain joins TRBV10-1 and TRBJ2-3; TRBD2 might be the D (6 bases). With 0 bases removed from V and 8 bases from J, the gap between germline ends came to 21 bases. The germline V gene encodes CDR1 WNHNN and CDR2 SYGVQD (reference sequence). The CDR3 covers 17 residues. The CDR3 bases are TGCGCCAGCAGTGAGTCAGGAGGGTTTCATTTAGGAACTACGCAGTATTTT. Amino acids: CASSESGGFHLGTTQYF.

The CDR3 here is CASTGATNEKLFF. The CDR3 DNA sequence: TGCGCCAGCACCGGTGCAACTAATGAAAAACTGTTTTTT. The genes are TRBV5-1 and TRBJ1-4; D gene uncertain. This CDR3 has 13 residues. V was cut by 6 bases and J by 0 bases, with 6 bases left in between. Germline V gives CDR1 SGHRS, CDR2 YFSETQ.

The chain couples TRBV6-6 to TRBJ1-1; D is ambiguous. Germline V gene data show CDR1 as MNHNY and CDR2 as SVGAGI (reference sequence). The CDR3 length is 12 residues. V lost 8 bases and J lost 0, with 7 bases in between. CDR3 sequence: CASSAMNTEAFF. DNA for the CDR3: TGTGCCAGCTCAGCGATGAACACTGAAGCTTTCTTT.

This chain uses TRBV5-4 with TRBJ1-2, with a possible D match to TRBD1 (6 bases). CDR1 and CDR2 from the germline V gene are SGHNT and YYREEE (reference sequence). The length of the CDR3 is 14 residues. Trimming stripped 4 bases from V and 4 bases from J, with 14 bases between. The CDR3: CASSPGQFTYGYTF. Here the CDR3 DNA reads TGTGCCAGCAGCCCAGGACAGTTTACCTATGGCTACACCTTC.

This chain connects TRBV4-1 to TRBJ1-2; 9 positions match TRBD1. The J segment lost 8 bases and the V segment lost 2 bases, leaving 6 bases of the junction unmatched. Germline V gene data show CDR1 as MGHRA and CDR2 as YSYEKL. The CDR3 consists of 14 residues. As DNA, the CDR3 is TGCGCCAGCAGCCAAAGGTGGACAGGGGAAGGCTACACCTTC. Translation: CASSQRWTGEGYTF.

This clone was counted a single time. J is TRBJ2-7 and V is TRBV5-5; D is perhaps TRBD2 (5 bases). Looked up from germline, CDR1 is SGHKS and CDR2 is YYEKEE (reference sequence). The CDR3 loop spans 14 amino acids. Between the trimmed V and J ends, which lost 4 bases and 2 bases, there was a span of 13 bases. The CDR3 DNA reads TGTGCCAGCAGCCCGCTCGGGGAAGCCTACGAGCAGTACTTC. This sequence encodes CASSPLGEAYEQYF.

The chain has TRBV5-1 and TRBJ2-7, with TRBD2 as a possible D gene (5 bases). This CDR3 comprises 14 residues. V shed 3 bases and J shed 6 bases, with 16 bases lying between them. The germline CDR1 and CDR2 sequences are SGHRS and YFSETQ. CDR3: CASSYPTAESEQYF. DNA for the CDR3: TGCGCCAGCAGCTACCCAACAGCGGAGTCCGAGCAGTACTTC.

This clone was observed a single time. The chain is built from TRBV19 and TRBJ2-3; possible D gene TRBD2, 5 bases. The V and J ends lost 5 bases and 2 bases respectively, with 17 bases between them. Germline CDR1 and CDR2: LNHDA and SQIVND (reference sequence). The length of the CDR3 is 16 residues. CDR3 DNA sequence: TGTGCCAGTAGTCTGGCAGTGGAGGTCCACACAGATACGCAGTATTTT. It codes for CASSLAVEVHTDTQYF.

CDR3 protein: CASSVGLAGGQETQYF. The DNA for the CDR3 is TGTGCCAGCAGCGTAGGATTAGCGGGAGGGCAAGAGACCCAGTACTTC. The gene calls are TRBV9 and TRBJ2-5; TRBD2 agrees at 11 bases. The junction had 3 bases not matched to a gene; V was cut back by 0 bases and J by 2 bases. This CDR3 comprises 16 residues. Germline CDR1 reads SGDLS; CDR2 reads YYNGEE.

The chain couples TRBV19 to TRBJ2-1; D unclear. The V gene's germline CDR1 is LNHDA and CDR2 SQIVND (reference sequence). V was cut by 2 bases and J by 15 bases, with 23 bases left in between. The CDR3 is 15 residues long. CDR3 residues: CASSITPSLTHGWFF. For the CDR3, the DNA is TGTGCCAGTAGTATAACTCCCTCGCTGACTCATGGATGGTTCTTC. The full variable domain, completed using reference TRBV19 and TRBJ2-1, is DGGITQSPKYLFRKEGQNVTLSCEQNLNHDAMYWYRQDPGQGLRLIYYSQIVNDFQKGDIAEGYSVSREKKESFPLTVTSAQKNPTAFYLCASSITPSLTHGWFFGPGTRLTVL.

V and J are TRBV19 and TRBJ2-3, with D possibly matching TRBD2 (6 bases). V shed 1 base and J shed 1 base, with 24 bases lying between them. Germline assignment: CDR1 LNHDA and CDR2 SQIVND (reference sequence). The CDR3 runs to 20 residues. Here the CDR3 DNA reads TGTGCCAGTAGTATAGGAGCTTTTAGGCGCGACTCTAGCGGCACAGATACGCAGTATTTT. Translating it yields CASSIGAFRRDSSGTDTQYF.

The rearrangement joins TRBV7-9 to TRBJ2-3, with D tentatively TRBD2 (6 bases). V shed 4 bases and J shed 5 bases, with 7 bases lying between them. CDR3 length: 12 amino acids. Germline CDR1 and CDR2: SEHNR and FQNEAQ (reference sequence). In DNA form, the CDR3 reads TGTGCCAGCAGCTCGGGACTAGATACGCAGTATTTT. It translates to CASSSGLDTQYF. The full variable domain, its missing parts supplied by reference TRBV7-9 and TRBJ2-3, is DTGVSQNPRHKITKRGQNVTFRCDPISEHNRLYWYRQTLGQGPEFLTYFQNEAQLEKSRLLSDRFSAERPKGSFSTLEIQRTEQGDSAMYLCASSSGLDTQYFGPGTRLTVL.

The chain joins TRBV28 to TRBJ2-3, with 10 bases identical to TRBD2. The CDR3 covers 16 residues. Germline V gene sequence: CDR1 MDHEN, CDR2 SYDVKM. The ends lost 6 bases at V and 3 bases at J; junction bases unmatched: 9. CDR3 sequence (DNA): TGTGCCAGCAGCCCTTGGACTAGCGGTGATACAGATACGCAGTATTTT. Encoded protein: CASSPWTSGDTDTQYF.

The chain links TRBV10-3 to TRBJ1-2, with D maybe TRBD1 (5 bases). The CDR3 totals 16 residues. Between the trimmed V and J ends, which lost 3 bases and 0 bases, there was a span of 14 bases. Per the germline V gene, CDR1 is ENHRY and CDR2 is SYGVKD. The CDR3 region is CAISEIQGRPNYGYTF. In DNA, the CDR3 is TGTGCCATCAGTGAAATCCAGGGCAGACCTAACTATGGCTACACCTTC.

V gene TRBV6-5 combines with J gene TRBJ2-7; D not certain. The germline V gene encodes CDR1 MNHEY and CDR2 SVGAGI. Trimming removed 2 bases from V and 2 bases from J, with 10 bases in between. This CDR3 has 14 residues. CDR3 protein: CASSYTPRAYEQYF. The DNA for the CDR3 is TGTGCCAGCAGTTACACTCCCCGGGCCTACGAGCAGTACTTC.

This sequence joins TRBV7-9 and TRBJ1-5, with unresolved D. Germline CDR1 reads SEHNR; CDR2 reads FQNEAQ (reference sequence). The CDR3 has 14 residues. Trimming removed 1 base from V and 5 bases from J, with 9 bases in between. The DNA for the CDR3 is TGTGCCAGCAGCTTAGAAGCGGATTATCAGCCCCAGCATTTT. It translates to CASSLEADYQPQHF.

This clone was detected only a few times. V is TRBV7-8 and J is TRBJ2-7; 11 bases are shared with TRBD1. The CDR3 contains 15 residues. Unmatched junction bases numbered 6, after V lost 5 bases and J lost 3 bases. From germline, CDR1 is SGHVS and CDR2 FQNEAQ. This CDR3 reads CASSTRTGGGYEQYF. DNA for the CDR3: TGTGCCAGCAGCACCCGGACAGGGGGCGGCTACGAGCAGTACTTC.

CDR3 nucleotides: TGTGCCAGCAGCAAAACGAAAACGGATAGGGGTTATAGCAATCAGCCCCAGCATTTT. Translated, it gives CASSKTKTDRGYSNQPQHF. This chain links TRBV21-1 with TRBJ1-5; TRBD1, as called in the table, went unchecked against the DNA. TRBV21-1 is a listed pseudogene. This CDR3 has 19 residues.

This clone was detected once. V is TRBV27 and J is TRBJ2-1; the D gene is possibly TRBD1 (6 bases). Germline lookup yields CDR1 MNHEY and CDR2 SMNVEV (reference sequence). The V end was cut by 0 bases, the J end by 4 bases, with 7 bases between. The CDR3 spans 14 residues. Here the CDR3 reads CASSLSGGYNEQFF. The CDR3 DNA reads TGTGCCAGCAGTTTATCAGGGGGTTACAATGAGCAGTTCTTC.

This rearrangement joins TRBV28 to TRBJ1-2, with D perhaps matching TRBD1 (5 bases). V was shortened by 9 bases and J by 3 bases, with 14 bases between the two germline ends. CDR3 size: 13 residues. Germline CDR1 is MDHEN and CDR2 is SYDVKM. CDR3 in DNA: TGTGCCAGTCGACAGACCCCTTACTATGGCTACACCTTC. Its protein product is CASRQTPYYGYTF.

This clone was counted a single time. This sequence joins TRBV6-1 and TRBJ2-7, with a weak D call TRBD2 (7 bases). The CDR3 spans 15 residues. The V gene lost 2 bases and the J gene lost 0 bases, with 11 bases spanning the gap. Germline V gene sequence: CDR1 MNHNS, CDR2 SASEGT. The CDR3 DNA follows: TGTGCCAGCAGTGAAAGGGGGGGCTACTCCTACGAGCAGTACTTC. Residues: CASSERGGYSYEQYF.

The rearrangement joins TRBV27 to TRBJ1-5; D remains unclear. Germline V gene data show CDR1 as MNHEY and CDR2 as SMNVEV (reference sequence). This CDR3 comprises 12 residues. Trimming pared 6 bases from V and 2 bases from J, leaving 5 bases between. The CDR3 DNA sequence: TGTGCCAGCAGAGGAGGCAATCAGCCCCAGCATTTT. Translation: CASRGGNQPQHF.

The rearrangement uses TRBV4-1 and TRBJ2-2; the D gene is possibly TRBD1 (5 bases). Germline V gene sequence: CDR1 MGHRA, CDR2 YSYEKL. The length of the CDR3 is 16 residues. Trimming took 5 bases from V and 1 from J, leaving 14 bases between them. CDR3 sequence: CASSLGAELNTGELFF. CDR3 bases: TGCGCCAGCAGCTTAGGGGCGGAACTGAACACCGGGGAGCTGTTTTTT.

The chain joins TRBV11-3 to TRBJ1-5, with D possibly TRBD1 on 5 matching bases. V was trimmed by 5 bases and J by 8 bases, leaving 10 bases between them. Germline V lookup: CDR1 SGHNT, CDR2 YENEEA. The CDR3 spans 12 residues. The CDR3 spells CASSQQGKPQHF. The CDR3 region has the DNA TGTGCCAGCAGCCAGCAGGGAAAGCCCCAGCATTTT.